This T cell receptor (beta chain) came from a study of blood T cell repertoires in COVID-19 (dated by TCRdb to 2020 to 2021). Notes on the research overall: The collaborator samples originated in the United States, Italy and Spain and spanned the acute and convalescent phases of COVID-19. The prospective study material was composed of cDNA or gDNA derived from T cells, B-cell-depleted T cells, or PBMCs. The dataset comprised deeply sampled blood TCRbeta repertoires from subjects exposed to, actively infected with, or recovered from COVID-19. The repertoires were released in a freely available public database intended as a resource for research on the immune response to SARS-CoV-2. The samples were drawn from the first 160 participants of the ongoing ImmuneRACE study and from under 1,500 subjects provided by 6 global collaborators. Nearly every sample came with metadata listing a de-identified subject ID, COVID-19 status, age in years and sex. Where available, HLA class I and class II types were obtained from metadata supplied by the sample provider rather than from assay-based typing.

A second Seattle source provided samples from volunteer blood donors who had recovered from COVID-19. Collaborating institutions collected whole blood in K2EDTA tubes following their own protocols. For TCRbeta analysis, collaborators shipped samples as frozen whole blood, isolated PBMCs, or DNA extracted from either of those sample types. The immunoSEQ Assay, a bias-controlled multiplex PCR, was used to amplify TCRbeta CDR3 regions from genomic DNA. The source study handled its data this way. Nucleated cell counts per sample were estimated from amplification of reference gene primers within the assay. To quantify the absolute abundance of each unique TCRbeta CDR3 rearrangement, sequence reads were collapsed and filtered. For each sample, productive Simpson clonality was calculated as the square root of Simpson's diversity index over productive rearrangements. The table comes from immuneACCESS by way of TCRdb, which keeps in-frame sequences with V and J called. Part of the clones is missing from these tables; in studies checked, under half for an unresolved V gene and the rest for unknown reasons. That table supplies the V and J calls and clone size; D and trimming were determined from the DNA. The sample profile shows 250,000 to 350,000 clones; roughly nine tenths of them were found once. Roughly 2% of the sample comes from the top ten.

Study-wide findings and limitations: The quantity of clinical and demographic metadata differed by source and by participant and was supplied without curation.

About this clone itself: Its binding antigen is unknown. No qualities accompany the bases; no much larger clone lies one base away.

This clonotype originated in a woman aged 50 to 60 who had recovered from COVID-19. The sequencing input was peripheral blood.

The sequenced DNA: TGTGCCAGCAGCCGCATACAGGGGCAGAACACTGAAGCTTTCTTT. Translated, it gives CASSRIQGQNTEAFF. The chain couples TRBV7-8 to TRBJ1-1; 7 middle bases align to TRBD1. CDR1 SGHVS and CDR2 FQNEAQ are derived from the germline V gene. Inclusive of the bounding cysteine and phenylalanine, the CDR3 is 15 residues long. Of the read, only the CDR3 DNA is kept; its 45 bases are in frame from base 1. The germline V and J ends show losses of 5 bases and 1 base respectively, and no gene match explains 7 bases of the junction.